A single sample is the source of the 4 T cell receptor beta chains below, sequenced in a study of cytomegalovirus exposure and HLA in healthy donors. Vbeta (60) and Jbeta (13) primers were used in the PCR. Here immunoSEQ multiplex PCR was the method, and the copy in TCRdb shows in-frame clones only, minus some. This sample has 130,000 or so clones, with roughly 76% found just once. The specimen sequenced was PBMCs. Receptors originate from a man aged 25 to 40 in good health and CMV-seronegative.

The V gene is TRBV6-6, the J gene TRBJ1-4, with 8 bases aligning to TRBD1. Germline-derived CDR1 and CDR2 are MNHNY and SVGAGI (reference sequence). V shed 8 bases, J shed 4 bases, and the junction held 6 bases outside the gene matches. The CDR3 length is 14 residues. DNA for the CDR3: TGTGCCAGCGGAAGGACAGGGCGTAATGAAAAACTGTTTTTT. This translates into CASGRTGRNEKLFF.

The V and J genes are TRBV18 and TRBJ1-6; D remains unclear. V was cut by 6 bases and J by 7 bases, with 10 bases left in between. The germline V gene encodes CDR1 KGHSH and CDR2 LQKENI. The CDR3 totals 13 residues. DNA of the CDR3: TGTGCCAGCTCCCGGCAGAGGAATTCACCCCTCCACTTT. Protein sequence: CASSRQRNSPLHF.

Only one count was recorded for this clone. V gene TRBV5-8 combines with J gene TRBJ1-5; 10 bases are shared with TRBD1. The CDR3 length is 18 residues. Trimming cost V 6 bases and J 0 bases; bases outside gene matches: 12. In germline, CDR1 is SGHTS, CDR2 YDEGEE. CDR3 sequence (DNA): TGTGCCAGCACTTACCGGGACAGGGGCCCTTATAGCAATCAGCCCCAGCATTTT. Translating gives CASTYRDRGPYSNQPQHF. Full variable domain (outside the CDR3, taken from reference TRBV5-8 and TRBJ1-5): EAGVTQSPTHLIKTRGQQATLRCSPISGHTSVYWYQQALGLGLQFLLWYDEGEERNRGNFPPRFSGRQFPNYSSELNVNALELEDSALYLCASTYRDRGPYSNQPQHFGDGTRLSIL.

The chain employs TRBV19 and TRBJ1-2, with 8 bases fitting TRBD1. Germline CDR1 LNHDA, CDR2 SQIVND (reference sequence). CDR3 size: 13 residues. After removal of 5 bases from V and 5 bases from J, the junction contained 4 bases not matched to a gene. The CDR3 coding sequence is TGTGCCAGTAGTTCCGGACAGGGATATGGCTACACCTTC. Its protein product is CASSSGQGYGYTF.